This is a list of T cell receptor beta chains from one sample in a study of blood T cell repertoires in COVID-19. TCRdb's table, derived via immunoSEQ multiplex PCR, lists solely in-frame clones and lacks some. The sample lists around 190,000 clones; around 77% were seen once. Sequenced material: peripheral blood. These receptors were collected from a man in his 70s with active or convalescent COVID-19. CDR3s include the opening cysteine and the closing phenylalanine or tryptophan. The order of the fields is CDR3 protein, CDR3 DNA, V gene, J gene, clone size, D gene. D genes are given only for firm matches. Only part of the rows carry a size: once, few, many, or a class if the clone is expanded.

CASSPGQGTYNEQFF,TGTGCCAGCTCACCGGGACAGGGTACCTACAATGAGCAGTTCTTC,TRBV18,TRBJ2-1,NA,TRBD1
CASSWGERGTEAFF,TGTGCCAGCAGCTGGGGGGAGAGGGGCACTGAAGCTTTCTTT,TRBV3-1/TRBV3-2,TRBJ1-1,NA,NA
CASSQSPQYSAQETQYF,TGCGCCAGCAGTCAATCTCCTCAGTATAGCGCACAAGAGACCCAGTACTTC,TRBV23-1,TRBJ2-5,NA,NA
CASSLNQGADTEAFF,TGTGCCAGCAGCTTAAACCAGGGGGCCGACACTGAAGCTTTCTTT,TRBV7-2,TRBJ1-1,NA,TRBD1
CASSPQGLAGETQYF,TGTGCCAGCAGCCCTCAGGGACTAGCAGGGGAGACCCAGTACTTC,TRBV3-1/TRBV3-2,TRBJ2-5,NA,TRBD2
CASSPDMSSGNTIYF,TGTGCCAGCAGCCCGGACATGAGCTCTGGAAACACCATATATTTT,TRBV6-5,TRBJ1-3,NA,NA
CASGTSGRGADTQYF,TGCGCCAGCGGGACTAGCGGGAGAGGGGCAGATACGCAGTATTTT,TRBV5-1,TRBJ2-3,NA,TRBD2
CASSRRDRGPNYGYTF,TGTGCCAGCAGCCGGCGGGACAGGGGGCCGAACTATGGCTACACCTTC,TRBV3-1/TRBV3-2,TRBJ1-2,few,TRBD1
CASSTDRGQYEQYF,TGCGCCAGCAGCACGGACAGGGGTCAATACGAGCAGTACTTC,TRBV5-1,TRBJ2-7,NA,TRBD1
CATSRAPLAQYF,TGTGCCACCAGCAGAGCCCCCTTAGCGCAGTATTTT,TRBV15,TRBJ2-3,NA,NA
CASSLPEPYGYTF,TGTGCCAGTAGTCTACCGGAGCCCTATGGCTACACCTTC,TRBV19,TRBJ1-2,NA,NA
CASRSQGSNEKLFF,TGCGCCAGCAGGTCACAGGGTTCTAATGAAAAACTGTTTTTT,TRBV5-1,TRBJ1-4,few,NA
CASSGSGEVQETQYF,TGCGCCAGCAGCGGGTCGGGAGAGGTCCAAGAGACCCAGTACTTC,TRBV5-1,TRBJ2-5,NA,NA
CASSVPGLKNTEAFF,TGTGCCAGCAGCGTCCCGGGACTGAAGAACACTGAAGCTTTCTTT,TRBV5-5,TRBJ1-1,NA,NA
CASSQTLQGAGNSPLHF,TGTGCCAGCAGTCAAACACTCCAGGGTGCAGGTAATTCACCCCTCCACTTT,TRBV9,TRBJ1-6,NA,NA